The 19 T cell receptor beta chains presented below share a single source sample, sequenced in a study of immune evolution from preneoplasia to lung adenocarcinoma. Sequencing was performed with immunoSEQ multiplex PCR; in TCRdb, only in-frame clones are kept and a portion is missing. The sample contains roughly 28,000 clones, around 74% of which appear only once. The sequencing input was FFPE invasive lung adenocarcinoma tissue. The receptors were sampled from a person between 55 and 70 years old with invasive lung adenocarcinoma. Some clones in this sample may be carry-over from other donors' samples.

The V and J genes are TRBV11-3 and TRBJ1-3; TRBD1 aligns across 7 bases. Germline trimming cut 0 bases from V and 0 bases from J; bases unmatched to any gene: 5. Germline CDR1 reads SGHNT; CDR2 reads YENEEA. The CDR3 extends over 17 amino acids. The DNA of the CDR3 is TGTGCCAGCAGCTTAGATTTCACAGGGGTCTCTGGAAACACCATATATTTT. This translates into CASSLDFTGVSGNTIYF. The entire variable domain, with the rest obtained from reference TRBV11-3 and TRBJ1-3, is as follows: EAGVVQSPRYKIIEKKQPVAFWCNPISGHNTLYWYLQNLGQGPELLIRYENEEAVDDSQLPKDRFSAERLKGVDSTLKIQPAELGDSAVYLCASSLDFTGVSGNTIYFGEGSWLTVV.

V gene TRBV5-1 combines with J gene TRBJ2-2; D is perhaps TRBD1 (6 bases). Germline CDR1 is SGHRS and CDR2 is YFSETQ. There are 16 residues in the CDR3. V lost 6 bases and J 0 bases, leaving 15 bases between the germline ends. For the CDR3, the DNA is TGCGCCAGCACCCCAGGGGACGGGACGAACACCGGGGAGCTGTTTTTT. This translates into CASTPGDGTNTGELFF. The whole variable domain, remainder taken from reference TRBV5-1 and TRBJ2-2, is KAGVTQTPRYLIKTRGQQVTLSCSPISGHRSVSWYQQTPGQGLQFLFEYFSETQRNKGNFPGRFSGRQFSNSRSEMNVSTLELGDSALYLCASTPGDGTNTGELFFGEGSRLTVL.

The V gene is TRBV5-1, the J gene TRBJ1-1; D is unresolved. V lost 5 bases and J lost 7, with 15 bases in between. The CDR3 is made up of 13 amino acids. CDR1 and CDR2 from the germline V gene are SGHRS and YFSETQ. The chain's CDR3 is CASSEPHGDEAFF. In DNA form, the CDR3 reads TGCGCCAGCAGTGAACCCCATGGTGATGAAGCTTTCTTT. The complete variable domain, with remaining parts taken from reference TRBV5-1 and TRBJ1-1, reads KAGVTQTPRYLIKTRGQQVTLSCSPISGHRSVSWYQQTPGQGLQFLFEYFSETQRNKGNFPGRFSGRQFSNSRSEMNVSTLELGDSALYLCASSEPHGDEAFFGQGTRLTVV.

This clone turned up a few times. The chain uses TRBV25-1 and TRBJ2-7; a possible D gene is TRBD1 (6 bases). Between the trimmed V and J ends, which lost 8 bases and 5 bases, there was a span of 7 bases. This CDR3 is 10 amino acids long. From germline, CDR1 is MGHDK and CDR2 SYGVNS. CDR3 sequence: CASGGNEQYF. The CDR3 region has the DNA TGTGCCAGCGGGGGCAACGAGCAGTACTTC.

The rearrangement joins TRBV4-1 to TRBJ2-7; 14 bases map to TRBD2. CDR3 length: 16 residues. Germline V lookup: CDR1 MGHRA, CDR2 YSYEKL. J gave up 3 bases and V 4 bases, and 5 bases lay outside the gene matches. The CDR3 coding sequence is TGCGCCAGCAGCCGCGGTGGGACTAGCGGGAGCTACGAGCAGTACTTC. Its translation: CASSRGGTSGSYEQYF.

This clone is a singleton in its sample. The chain couples TRBV7-6 to TRBJ2-7; 9 bases line up with TRBD1. The CDR3 runs to 15 residues. CDR1 SGHVS and CDR2 FNYEAQ come from the germline V gene. V dropped 5 bases and J dropped 0; count of bases not matched to a gene: 5. The CDR3 nucleotides read TGTGCCAGCAGCCGCGGACAGGGGAGCTCCTACGAGCAGTACTTC. Its translation is CASSRGQGSSYEQYF.

V is TRBV10-2 and J is TRBJ2-7, with 8 bases that match TRBD2. This CDR3 region has 15 residues. CDR1 WSHSY and CDR2 SAAADI come from the germline V gene. Losses at the gene ends were 3 bases for V and 7 bases for J; bases not matched to a gene: 11. CDR3 residues: CASSDVAGYAREQYF. The CDR3 region has the DNA TGCGCCAGCAGTGATGTAGCGGGGTACGCTAGAGAGCAGTACTTC.

This chain uses TRBV27 with TRBJ2-3; D is unclear. V lost 2 bases to trimming and J lost 7 bases, with 10 bases between them. The germline CDR1 and CDR2 sequences are MNHEY and SMNVEV (reference sequence). CDR3 length equals 13 residues. CDR3 nucleotide sequence: TGTGCCAGCAGTTTAGCCCAACGGTATACGCAGTATTTT. Residues: CASSLAQRYTQYF.

The CDR3 loop reads CASNRASKRTQYF. CDR3 sequence (DNA): TGTGCCAGCAACCGGGCCTCAAAGCGGACCCAGTACTTC. V and J are TRBV11-3 and TRBJ2-5; D not certain. Trimming cost V 7 bases and J 7 bases, with 16 bases left between them. Germline values: CDR1 SGHNT, CDR2 YENEEA. The CDR3 runs 13 residues. Full variable domain (missing parts from reference TRBV11-3 and TRBJ2-5): EAGVVQSPRYKIIEKKQPVAFWCNPISGHNTLYWYLQNLGQGPELLIRYENEEAVDDSQLPKDRFSAERLKGVDSTLKIQPAELGDSAVYLCASNRASKRTQYFGPGTRLLVL.

The chain couples TRBV5-1 to TRBJ2-7; unclear D gene. The CDR3 loop spans 12 amino acids. V was trimmed by 0 bases and J by 5 bases, leaving 6 bases between them. Germline CDR1 and CDR2: SGHRS and YFSETQ. In nucleotides, the CDR3 is TGCGCCAGCAGCTTGGTGGCAGACGAGCAGTACTTC. Translating it yields CASSLVADEQYF.

The J gene is TRBJ2-3, the V gene TRBV19; D is unclear. With 2 bases removed from V and 0 bases from J, the gap between germline ends came to 9 bases. This CDR3 comprises 15 residues. Germline V gene sequence: CDR1 LNHDA, CDR2 SQIVND (reference sequence). CDR3 loop: CASSISIPSTDTQYF. Written as DNA, the CDR3 is TGTGCCAGTAGTATATCAATACCTAGCACAGATACGCAGTATTTT. The entire variable domain, with the rest obtained from reference TRBV19 and TRBJ2-3, is as follows: DGGITQSPKYLFRKEGQNVTLSCEQNLNHDAMYWYRQDPGQGLRLIYYSQIVNDFQKGDIAEGYSVSREKKESFPLTVTSAQKNPTAFYLCASSISIPSTDTQYFGPGTRLTVL.

V is TRBV7-2 and J is TRBJ2-7; D perhaps matches TRBD2 (6 bases). Germline V gene data show CDR1 as SGHTA and CDR2 as FQGNSA. The length of the CDR3 is 14 residues. V shed 1 base and J shed 6 bases, with 13 bases lying between them. CDR3 sequence (DNA): TGTGCCAGCAGCTTAGGTTCCAGGCGGGGCGAGCAGTACTTC. It codes for CASSLGSRRGEQYF.

The rearrangement uses TRBV11-1 and TRBJ2-7, with TRBD2 identical over 10 bases. The ends lost 2 bases at V and 7 bases at J; junction bases unmatched: 5. Germline V CDR1 and CDR2: SGHAT, FQDESV (reference sequence). CDR3 size: 14 residues. This chain's CDR3 is CASSLSSGSGEQYF. The CDR3 region has the DNA TGTGCCAGCAGCTTATCTAGCGGGAGCGGGGAGCAGTACTTC.

V usage is TRBV5-1 and J usage is TRBJ1-1; D not resolved. Between the trimmed V and J ends, which lost 4 bases and 5 bases, there was a span of 12 bases. The germline gives CDR1 SGHRS, CDR2 YFSETQ. The CDR3 totals 13 residues. This chain's CDR3 is CASSQSTATEAFF. The CDR3 DNA is TGCGCCAGCAGCCAATCTACAGCGACTGAAGCTTTCTTT.

Relative to its sample, this clone is medium-sized. The rearrangement joins TRBV2 to TRBJ2-7; possibly TRBD1 for D (6 bases). The V and J ends lost 0 bases and 5 bases respectively, with 14 bases between them. Germline lookup yields CDR1 SNHLY and CDR2 FYNNEI. The CDR3 sequence is 15 residues long. DNA for the CDR3: TGTGCCAGCAGTGAAGCGACCAGGGGAACGAACGAGCAGTACTTC. Protein sequence: CASSEATRGTNEQYF. Full variable domain (rest looked up from reference TRBV2 and TRBJ2-7): EPEVTQTPSHQVTQMGQEVILRCVPISNHLYFYWYRQILGQKVEFLVSFYNNEISEKSEIFDDQFSVERPDGSNFTLKIRSTKLEDSAMYFCASSEATRGTNEQYFGPGTRLTVT.

This sequence joins TRBV4-2 and TRBJ2-2; possibly TRBD2 for D (5 bases). The CDR3 is made up of 14 amino acids. Germline V CDR1 and CDR2: LGHNA, YNFKEQ. Trimming took 1 base from V and 6 from J, leaving 9 bases between them. The CDR3 protein is CASSQGMEAGELFF. CDR3 nucleotides: TGTGCCAGCAGCCAAGGAATGGAGGCCGGGGAGCTGTTTTTT.

The chain uses TRBV15 and TRBJ2-5; D gene unclear. Trimming left V 3 bases short and J 4 bases short, with 12 bases between. The V gene's germline CDR1 is LNHNV and CDR2 YYDKDF (reference sequence). CDR3 size: 14 residues. This chain's CDR3 is CATSRERVPETQYF. For the CDR3, the DNA is TGTGCCACCAGCAGGGAACGGGTTCCAGAGACCCAGTACTTC.

This chain joins TRBV27 and TRBJ2-7, with TRBD2 matching 8 bases. Trimming took 10 bases from V and 5 from J; bases not matched to a gene: 4. The CDR3 is 11 residues long. CDR1 and CDR2 (germline): MNHEY, SMNVEV (reference sequence). The CDR3 protein is CATFSGDEQYF. CDR3 coding DNA: TGTGCCACTTTTAGCGGGGACGAGCAGTACTTC.

The rearrangement links TRBV4-1 to TRBJ1-2, with D maybe TRBD1 (6 bases). Germline values: CDR1 MGHRA, CDR2 YSYEKL. This CDR3 comprises 15 residues. V was trimmed by 2 bases and J by 8 bases, leaving 18 bases between them. CDR3: CASSQMQGTLRGYTF. CDR3 DNA sequence: TGCGCCAGCAGCCAAATGCAGGGGACATTGAGGGGCTACACCTTC.